This TCR beta chain appears in the sequencing data of a study of blood T cell repertoires in COVID-19. Study overall: COVID-19 samples, acute and convalescent, were from the United States, Italy and Spain. T cells, B-cell-depleted T cells, or PBMCs supplied cDNA or gDNA.

Per the original methods: Reference gene primer amplification gave estimated nucleated cell counts. Sequenced by immunoSEQ multiplex PCR; TCRdb stores in-frame clones only, minus some. V, J and clone size were drawn from that table, and D and trimming were deduced from the DNA. The table records fewer than 350,000 clones, 81% of them present only once. CDR3 length: 14 amino acids. CDR1 is SEHNR, CDR2 FQNEAQ, per germline (reference sequence). Trimming took off 5 bases at V and 12 bases at J, with 20 bases between the two ends. The sample consisted of peripheral blood. The source is a woman in her sixties with active or convalescent COVID-19. This chain joins TRBV7-9 and TRBJ2-1; D might be TRBD2 (7 bases). The CDR3 DNA follows: TGTGCCAGCAGCCCGAGGGGGGGGCCCCCATCGCAGTTCTTC. Translating gives CASSPRGGPPSQFF.